The TCR beta chain described here comes from a study of long-term antiretroviral therapy in people with HIV. In the case of this clone: Its target is unknown.

The CDR3 loop spans 12 amino acids. V was clipped by 6 bases and J by 5 bases, with 10 bases between them. The V gene's germline CDR1 is SNHLY and CDR2 FYNNEI. This was the immunoSEQ v3.0 assay at survey level. Libraries were prepared by immunoSEQ multiplex PCR; TCRdb keeps only in-frame clonotypes and omits some of them. The profile shows 17,000 or so clones, around 84% of them singletons. General study points: Specimens of blood were obtained during about 2004 to 2018, possibly under older ART regimens.

The sequencing here drew on unsorted PBMCs, taken about 3.1 years after starting antiretroviral therapy. The rearrangement uses TRBV2 and TRBJ1-1, with D possibly TRBD1 on 5 matching bases. The receptor was isolated from a woman aged 40-49 years with HIV. CDR3 sequence: CASSGGWTEAFF. CDR3 in DNA: TGTGCCAGCAGCGGGGGGTGGACTGAAGCTTTCTTT.